The 29 T cell receptor beta chains below were found in one sample sequenced in a study of blood T cell repertoires in COVID-19 (dated by TCRdb to the early 2020s). The library came from the immunoSEQ multiplex PCR assay. In TCRdb, the immuneACCESS table is reduced to in-frame sequences with V and J assigned. These tables do not hold every clone; where another copy was compared, an unresolved V gene accounts for under half, and the others remain unexplained. The sample records 130,000 to 150,000 clones, 80% of which are singletons. The ten most abundant clones make up 3.5% to 4% of the sample. Sequenced: peripheral blood. These receptors were taken from a man between 70 and 80 years old who had recovered from COVID-19.

This clone has just one count. The chain is built from TRBV27 and TRBJ1-6; no clear D gene. Between the trimmed V and J ends, which lost 6 bases and 10 bases, there was a span of 13 bases. This CDR3 is 13 amino acids long. Looked up from germline, CDR1 is MNHEY and CDR2 is SMNVEV (reference sequence). CDR3 loop: CASSPRVGSPLHF. In DNA form, the CDR3 reads TGTGCCAGCAGCCCCCGGGTTGGGTCACCCCTCCACTTT.

The V and J genes are TRBV29-1 and TRBJ1-4; D remains unclear. V shed 5 bases and J shed 5 bases, with 15 bases lying between them. The CDR3 is 14 amino acids. The germline V gene encodes CDR1 SQVTM and CDR2 ANQGSEA. This CDR3 reads CSVLPVSGNEKLFF. DNA for the CDR3: TGCAGCGTTCTCCCTGTCTCGGGGAATGAAAAACTGTTTTTT.

The chain links TRBV11-2 to TRBJ1-6; 7 positions match TRBD1. The length of the CDR3 is 14 residues. Germline trimming cut 4 bases from V and 11 bases from J; bases unmatched to any gene: 8. Germline lookup yields CDR1 SGHAT and CDR2 FQNNGV. The CDR3, as DNA: TGTGCCAGCAGCTCCTACAGGGGCGAACCACCCCTCCACTTT. It is translated as CASSSYRGEPPLHF.

This rearrangement joins TRBV10-3 to TRBJ2-1, with 9 bases matching TRBD2. The CDR3 is made up of 16 amino acids. Unmatched junction bases numbered 4, after V lost 0 bases and J lost 4 bases. Per germline, CDR1 ENHRY and CDR2 SYGVKD. CDR3 nucleotide sequence: TGTGCCATCAGTGAGTCATTAGCGGGGGCTTACAATGAGCAGTTCTTC. It encodes CAISESLAGAYNEQFF.

The chain links TRBV6-2 or TRBV6-3 to TRBJ1-1; possible D gene TRBD1, 6 bases. Germline V gene data show CDR1 as MNHEY and CDR2 as SVGEGT. V gave up 6 bases and J gave up 6 bases, with 14 bases separating them. CDR3 length: 13 amino acids. This chain's CDR3 is CASSHGGGAEAFF. The CDR3 nucleotides are TGTGCCAGCAGCCACGGAGGGGGGGCTGAAGCTTTCTTT.

The rearrangement joins TRBV11-2 to TRBJ2-2; 8 nucleotides align to TRBD1. Germline V gives CDR1 SGHAT, CDR2 FQNNGV. This CDR3 is 17 amino acids long. After removal of 5 bases from V and 3 bases from J, the junction contained 11 bases not matched to a gene. DNA of the CDR3: TGTGCCAGCAGCCGCCTTGGACAGGGCAGGGACACCGGGGAGCTGTTTTTT. As protein: CASSRLGQGRDTGELFF.

V gene TRBV19 combines with J gene TRBJ1-2, with 8 nucleotides matching TRBD1. J lost 5 bases, V lost 5 bases, and 4 bases had no gene match. The CDR3 loop spans 13 amino acids. CDR1 is LNHDA, CDR2 SQIVND, per germline (reference sequence). CDR3 sequence: CASSLTGEYGYTF. Here the CDR3 DNA reads TGTGCCAGTAGTCTGACAGGGGAGTATGGCTACACCTTC.

V usage is TRBV20-1 and J usage is TRBJ2-4, with 7 bases that match TRBD1. Germline CDR1 is DFQATT and CDR2 is SNEGSKA (reference sequence). The CDR3 consists of 11 residues. The CDR3 nucleotides read TGCAGCAGGGGGGCCAAAAACATTCAGTACTTC. Translating it yields CSRGAKNIQYF.

This clone appeared a single time. The chain recombines TRBV2 with TRBJ2-7; D uncertain. Looked up from germline, CDR1 is SNHLY and CDR2 is FYNNEI. This CDR3 region has 14 residues. V lost 6 bases and J 0 bases, leaving 12 bases between the germline ends. Here the CDR3 reads CASRDPASSYEQYF. The DNA of the CDR3 is TGTGCCAGCAGGGATCCAGCGAGCTCCTACGAGCAGTACTTC.

The V and J genes are TRBV5-4 and TRBJ1-2; D ambiguous. This CDR3 is built from 14 residues. The V gene's germline CDR1 is SGHNT and CDR2 YYREEE (reference sequence). V lost 6 bases to trimming and J lost 1 base, with 13 bases between them. For the CDR3, the DNA is TGTGCCAGCAATCCAGATGAACGTAACTATGGCTACACCTTC. This translates into CASNPDERNYGYTF.

This clone was seen once. This rearrangement joins TRBV2 to TRBJ2-1, with D possibly matching TRBD1 (5 bases). CDR1 is SNHLY and CDR2 is FYNNEI in the germline V gene. CDR3 length equals 14 residues. Trimming took off 10 bases at V and 1 base at J, with 14 bases between the two ends. The CDR3: CATKIRGSYNEQFF. CDR3 sequence (DNA): TGTGCCACCAAAATAAGGGGTTCCTACAATGAGCAGTTCTTC.

V usage is TRBV5-1 and J usage is TRBJ2-2; 7 nucleotides align to TRBD1. V lost 4 bases, J lost 0 bases, and 9 bases stayed unmatched. This CDR3 comprises 17 residues. Germline V CDR1 and CDR2: SGHRS, YFSETQ. CDR3 residues: CASSPFDRDANTGELFF. The CDR3, as DNA: TGCGCCAGCAGCCCTTTCGACAGGGACGCGAACACCGGGGAGCTGTTTTTT.

There are a few counts of this clone. The chain links TRBV19 to TRBJ1-1; tentative D call: TRBD1 (5 bases). Trimming took 9 bases from V and 0 from J, leaving 14 bases between them. Germline loops: CDR1 LNHDA, CDR2 SQIVND (reference sequence). CDR3 size: 14 residues. The chain's CDR3 is CASWAGLMNTEAFF. In DNA form, the CDR3 reads TGTGCCAGCTGGGCAGGGCTCATGAACACTGAAGCTTTCTTT.

The V and J genes are TRBV5-6 and TRBJ2-7, with a tentative D call TRBD2 (6 bases). This CDR3 spans 14 amino acids. Deletions cut 4 bases from V and 1 base from J, with 12 bases between. The germline gives CDR1 SGHDT, CDR2 YYEEEE. CDR3 protein: CASSPVGGSYEQYF. CDR3 bases: TGTGCCAGCAGCCCCGTGGGGGGTTCCTACGAGCAGTACTTC.

The chain joins TRBV10-3 to TRBJ2-1; 8 bases match TRBD2. There are 15 residues in the CDR3. V trimming: 0 bases; J trimming: 8 bases; junction bases outside the gene matches: 6. Germline V gene sequence: CDR1 ENHRY, CDR2 SYGVKD. CDR3 nucleotides: TGTGCCATCAGTGAGTCGGACGGGAGGGCCGATGAGCAGTTCTTC. Amino acids: CAISESDGRADEQFF.

The chain employs TRBV11-2 and TRBJ1-2; D ambiguous. V was clipped by 5 bases and J by 4 bases, with 5 bases between them. Germline V lookup: CDR1 SGHAT, CDR2 FQNNGV. The CDR3 consists of 11 residues. In DNA form, the CDR3 reads TGTGCCAGCAGCCAGTCCTATGGCTACACCTTC. Translated, it gives CASSQSYGYTF. The whole variable domain, filled in from reference TRBV11-2 and TRBJ1-2, reads EAGVAQSPRYKIIEKRQSVAFWCNPISGHATLYWYQQILGQGPKLLIQFQNNGVVDDSQLPKDRFSAERLKGVDSTLKIQPAKLEDSAVYLCASSQSYGYTFGSGTRLTVV.

This clone has only a few counts. The genes are TRBV12-3 or TRBV12-4 and TRBJ1-6; D remains unclear. CDR3 size: 13 residues. The V gene lost 5 bases and the J gene lost 10 bases, with 12 bases spanning the gap. This CDR3 reads CASSTDPGSPLHF. CDR3 nucleotides: TGTGCCAGCAGTACCGACCCGGGGTCACCCCTCCACTTT.

The J gene is TRBJ2-3, the V gene TRBV7-6; TRBD2 agrees at 7 bases. This CDR3 is 16 amino acids long. CDR1 is SGHVS, CDR2 FNYEAQ, per germline. The J segment lost 3 bases and the V segment lost 2 bases, leaving 8 bases of the junction unmatched. CDR3 protein: CASSLSEGGPTDTQYF. The CDR3 DNA is TGTGCCAGCAGCTTAAGTGAGGGAGGGCCAACAGATACGCAGTATTTT.

CDR3 protein: CASRRSGQAGWGYTF. The CDR3 DNA is TGTGCCAGCAGGAGGAGCGGACAGGCCGGATGGGGCTACACCTTC. This sequence joins TRBV5-6 and TRBJ1-2; TRBD1 matches 7 bases. Germline loops: CDR1 SGHDT, CDR2 YYEEEE. The trim removed 5 bases at V and 8 bases at J, leaving 15 bases unmatched. The CDR3 spans 15 residues.

The V call is TRBV30, the J call TRBJ2-7; 7 nucleotides line up with TRBD2. V gave up 2 bases and J gave up 3 bases; unmatched junction bases: 4. The CDR3 sequence is 13 residues long. The germline CDR1 and CDR2 sequences are GTSNPN and SVGIG (reference sequence). CDR3: CAWSTGRGYEQYF. CDR3 in DNA: TGTGCCTGGAGTACGGGGAGGGGCTACGAGCAGTACTTC.

This chain connects TRBV18 to TRBJ2-1; TRBD1 aligns across 9 bases. The CDR3 sequence is 18 residues long. Germline lookup yields CDR1 KGHSH and CDR2 LQKENI. J lost 2 bases, V lost 2 bases, and 10 bases had no gene match. CDR3 protein: CASSPTFMGQGPYNEQFF. CDR3 bases: TGTGCCAGCTCACCAACGTTTATGGGACAGGGACCCTACAATGAGCAGTTCTTC.

The chain is built from TRBV29-1 and TRBJ2-7; TRBD2 matches 7 bases. V lost 1 base to trimming and J lost 3 bases; unmatched junction nucleotides: 0. This CDR3 has 12 amino acids. CDR1 is SQVTM and CDR2 is ANQGSEA in the germline V gene. As DNA, the CDR3 is TGCAGCGTTGAAGCTAGCGGCTACGAGCAGTACTTC. Protein sequence: CSVEASGYEQYF.

This clone has a handful of counts. The V and J genes are TRBV29-1 and TRBJ2-7; 7 positions agree with TRBD1. Per germline, CDR1 SQVTM and CDR2 ANQGSEA. V dropped 4 bases and J dropped 4; count of bases not matched to a gene: 4. This CDR3 region has 12 residues. DNA for the CDR3: TGCAGCGTTGTACAGGGGCAGTACGAGCAGTACTTC. Amino acids: CSVVQGQYEQYF.

V gene TRBV6-4 combines with J gene TRBJ2-2, with D possibly TRBD1 on 5 matching bases. Per germline, CDR1 MRHNA and CDR2 SNTAGT. The CDR3 length is 15 residues. Trimming took 7 bases from V and 0 from J, leaving 12 bases between them. CDR3 coding DNA: TGTGCCAGCAAGGCGAGGACACCGAACACCGGGGAGCTGTTTTTT. Translating gives CASKARTPNTGELFF.

This clone was counted a single time. The chain recombines TRBV7-2 with TRBJ1-1; 8 bases align to TRBD1. The CDR3 runs to 16 residues. The germline V gene has CDR1 SGHTA and CDR2 FQGNSA. The V segment lost 2 bases and the J segment 0 bases; nucleotides outside the gene matches: 5. CDR3 protein: CASSLTGTGVNTEAFF. The DNA of the CDR3 is TGTGCCAGCAGCTTAACGGGGACAGGCGTGAACACTGAAGCTTTCTTT.

This clone was counted between two and nine times. The V gene is TRBV2, the J gene TRBJ1-1; D not certain. The CDR3 has 15 amino acids. From germline, CDR1 is SNHLY and CDR2 FYNNEI. Trimming removed 4 bases from V and 4 bases from J, with 16 bases in between. The CDR3 DNA reads as TGTGCCAGCAGTGGGTCTTGGGCCCCGAGCACTGAAGCTTTCTTT. Translating it yields CASSGSWAPSTEAFF.

This clone was seen a single time. The rearrangement links TRBV7-2 to TRBJ1-2, with TRBD1 matching 8 bases. The CDR3 has 18 residues. Germline trimming cut 5 bases from V and 2 bases from J; bases unmatched to any gene: 16. Germline loops: CDR1 SGHTA, CDR2 FQGNSA. The CDR3 loop is CASSLRDRMELPNYGYTF. CDR3 DNA: TGTGCCAGCAGCCTAAGGGACAGGATGGAACTTCCAAACTATGGCTACACCTTC.

This clone was seen only a few times. The rearrangement joins TRBV3-1 (or the pseudogene TRBV3-2) to TRBJ2-7, with D possibly matching TRBD1 (6 bases). Germline-derived CDR1 and CDR2 are LGHDT and YNNKEL (reference sequence). The V end was cut by 5 bases, the J end by 3 bases, with 14 bases between. The CDR3 is made up of 14 amino acids. CDR3 sequence (DNA): TGTGCCAGCAGCGACACAGGGTCCGGCTACGAGCAGTACTTC. This gives the protein CASSDTGSGYEQYF.

The chain recombines TRBV5-1 with TRBJ2-1; 8 bases align to TRBD1. From germline, CDR1 is SGHRS and CDR2 YFSETQ. Trimming took 4 bases from V and 9 from J; bases not matched to a gene: 3. The CDR3 contains 12 residues. The CDR3 here is CASSVDRGEQFF. The CDR3 DNA reads as TGCGCCAGCAGCGTAGACAGGGGTGAGCAGTTCTTC. The variable domain in full, completed from reference TRBV5-1 and TRBJ2-1, reads KAGVTQTPRYLIKTRGQQVTLSCSPISGHRSVSWYQQTPGQGLQFLFEYFSETQRNKGNFPGRFSGRQFSNSRSEMNVSTLELGDSALYLCASSVDRGEQFFGPGTRLTVL.